This paragraph covers one TCR beta chain sequence. Trimming took 3 bases from V and 0 from J, leaving 22 bases between them. The germline V gene has CDR1 SGHRS and CDR2 YFSETQ. The CDR3 contains 19 residues. This record comes from a study of blood T cell repertoires in COVID-19. Here immunoSEQ multiplex PCR was the method, and the copy in TCRdb shows in-frame clones only, minus some. In the table there are about 400,000 clones, approximately 91% of which are singletons. The material sequenced was PBMCs or T cells enriched from blood (not recorded which). The sequence was collected from a woman aged 40 to 50 with acute COVID-19. This chain links TRBV5-1 with TRBJ1-5; no clear D. The CDR3 loop is CASSSLTDRPGYSNQPQHF. The CDR3 DNA reads TGCGCCAGCAGCTCTCTAACAGACCGTCCCGGTTATAGCAATCAGCCCCAGCATTTT.